Following are 32 T cell receptor beta chains from one sample sequenced in a study of shared clonotypes between healthy human individuals. Assay used: immunoSEQ multiplex PCR; TCRdb lists only in-frame clones, some missing. The sample has roughly 770,000 clones; 96% are singletons. Naive CD8 cells, CD45RO-negative and positively selected for CCR7, excluded terminally differentiated effector memory CD45RA+ cells. The sample consisted of naive CD8+ T cells sorted from blood. The receptors were gathered from a man aged 25-40 years in good health.

The chain recombines TRBV18 with TRBJ2-1, with a tentative D call TRBD1 (5 bases). Germline values: CDR1 KGHSH, CDR2 LQKENI. V was pared by 3 bases and J by 0 bases, with 12 bases between. This CDR3 comprises 16 residues. CDR3 amino acids: CASSPAGRSSYNEQFF. The CDR3, as DNA: TGTGCCAGCTCACCGGCAGGGCGAAGCTCCTACAATGAGCAGTTCTTC.

The rearrangement joins TRBV6-4 to TRBJ1-5; unclear D gene. Per germline, CDR1 MRHNA and CDR2 SNTAGT. The V gene lost 4 bases and the J gene lost 8 bases, with 12 bases spanning the gap. The length of the CDR3 is 13 residues. The CDR3 DNA is TGTGCCAGCAGTGCGGGTCCAGGTAAGCCCCAGCATTTT. It is translated as CASSAGPGKPQHF.

A remark on this clone: In the same sample, other DNA sequences code for this CDR3. The rearrangement links TRBV9 to TRBJ2-1, with 7 bases identical to TRBD2. The germline CDR1 and CDR2 sequences are SGDLS and YYNGEE. The CDR3 runs to 15 residues. V was pared by 3 bases and J by 2 bases, with 5 bases of the junction left unmatched. CDR3 coding DNA: TGTGCCAGCAGCGCCGCTAGCGGTCCCTACAATGAGCAGTTCTTC. Its translation is CASSAASGPYNEQFF.

The chain employs TRBV15 and TRBJ1-2; no definite D call. Germline V CDR1 and CDR2: LNHNV, YYDKDF (reference sequence). The CDR3 sequence is 16 residues long. The V end lost 0 bases, the J end lost 4 bases, and 15 bases lay between the germline ends. The chain's CDR3 is CATSRDISGGAYGYTF. CDR3 nucleotides: TGTGCCACCAGCAGAGATATCTCGGGAGGAGCCTATGGCTACACCTTC.

The chain recombines TRBV5-8 with TRBJ2-7, with no clear D. The CDR3 spans 14 residues. CDR1 is SGHTS, CDR2 YDEGEE, per germline. V was clipped by 4 bases and J by 2 bases, with 13 bases between them. CDR3 residues: CASSDRTSPYEQYF. The CDR3, as DNA: TGTGCCAGCAGCGACCGTACGTCGCCCTACGAGCAGTACTTC. Supplemented by reference TRBV5-8 and TRBJ2-7, the full variable domain reads EAGVTQSPTHLIKTRGQQATLRCSPISGHTSVYWYQQALGLGLQFLLWYDEGEERNRGNFPPRFSGRQFPNYSSELNVNALELEDSALYLCASSDRTSPYEQYFGPGTRLTVT.

The chain couples TRBV6-5 to TRBJ1-5; D might be TRBD1 (5 bases). Germline V gives CDR1 MNHEY, CDR2 SVGAGI. The V gene lost 2 bases and the J gene lost 6 bases, with 8 bases spanning the gap. This CDR3 has 13 residues. The CDR3 protein is CASSYGASQPQHF. The CDR3 DNA follows: TGTGCCAGCAGTTACGGGGCTAGTCAGCCCCAGCATTTT.

The V call is TRBV7-9, the J call TRBJ2-1, with D perhaps given as TRBD1 or TRBD2 (5 bases each). V shed 7 bases and J shed 0 bases, with 13 bases lying between them. Germline CDR1 reads SEHNR; CDR2 reads FQNEAQ (reference sequence). The CDR3 loop spans 15 amino acids. The DNA for the CDR3 is TGTGCCAGCAAGCTAGAGGGACGCTCCTACAATGAGCAGTTCTTC. Translated: CASKLEGRSYNEQFF.

This CDR3 reads CASTLSGEGRVGGELFF. The CDR3, as DNA: TGTGCCAGCACCCTGAGCGGGGAGGGAAGGGTCGGCGGGGAGCTGTTTTTT. The chain links TRBV9 to TRBJ2-2; the match to TRBD2 covers 7 bases. CDR3 length: 17 amino acids. The V segment lost 6 bases and the J segment 7 bases; nucleotides outside the gene matches: 18. Germline CDR1 SGDLS, CDR2 YYNGEE.

The chain carries TRBV25-1 and TRBJ2-7; the match to TRBD1 covers 8 bases. J gave up 5 bases and V 5 bases, and 5 bases lay outside the gene matches. The CDR3 sequence is 13 residues long. CDR1 is MGHDK, CDR2 SYGVNS, per germline. CDR3 sequence: CASSPGQGNEQYF. DNA for the CDR3: TGTGCCAGCAGTCCCGGACAGGGCAACGAGCAGTACTTC.

The chain recombines TRBV27 with TRBJ2-7; D is possibly TRBD1 (7 bases). Deletions cut 2 bases from V and 3 bases from J, with 14 bases between. CDR1 and CDR2 (germline): MNHEY, SMNVEV (reference sequence). This CDR3 comprises 15 residues. The CDR3 DNA reads as TGTGCCAGCAGTTTACAGGGGGGCTTGCTCTACGAGCAGTACTTC. Translated: CASSLQGGLLYEQYF.

V usage is TRBV5-1 and J usage is TRBJ2-1; 12 nucleotides match TRBD2. This CDR3 has 16 residues. V shed 3 bases, J shed 4 bases, and the junction held 5 bases outside the gene matches. Germline-derived CDR1 and CDR2 are SGHRS and YFSETQ. The CDR3: CASSSGLAGPYNEQFF. CDR3 sequence (DNA): TGCGCCAGCAGCTCCGGACTAGCGGGACCATACAATGAGCAGTTCTTC.

The rearrangement links TRBV9 to TRBJ2-7; the match to TRBD2 covers 7 bases. Germline loops: CDR1 SGDLS, CDR2 YYNGEE. The CDR3 runs to 16 residues. The V gene end was trimmed by 4 bases and the J gene end by 6 bases; junction bases not matched to a gene: 16. CDR3 region: CASSHWWAGDTSEQYF. In nucleotides, the CDR3 is TGTGCCAGCAGCCACTGGTGGGCGGGAGACACCTCCGAGCAGTACTTC.

The chain recombines TRBV27 with TRBJ2-2, with 8 bases aligning to TRBD2. The CDR3 loop spans 18 amino acids. Unmatched junction bases numbered 14, after V lost 3 bases and J lost 5 bases. Germline CDR1 is MNHEY and CDR2 is SMNVEV (reference sequence). The CDR3 is CASSFSDYAGGGTGELFF. The CDR3 DNA is TGTGCCAGCAGTTTCTCGGACTACGCCGGGGGGGGAACCGGGGAGCTGTTTTTT.

The CDR3: CSVDHPQGAVKTQYF. The CDR3 coding sequence is TGCAGCGTTGATCACCCACAGGGGGCGGTGAAGACCCAGTACTTC. J is TRBJ2-5 and V is TRBV29-1, with 9 positions matching TRBD1. The germline CDR1 and CDR2 sequences are SQVTM and ANQGSEA. The trim removed 3 bases at V and 6 bases at J, leaving 11 bases unmatched. This CDR3 is built from 15 residues.

The DNA of the CDR3 is TGTGCCAGCAGTCACTCCTTTGACAGCGGAGAGACCCAGTACTTC. Translation gives CASSHSFDSGETQYF. The V gene is TRBV27, the J gene TRBJ2-5; D possibly matches TRBD1 or TRBD2 (5 bases each). With 5 bases removed from V and 4 bases from J, the gap between germline ends came to 17 bases. From germline, CDR1 is MNHEY and CDR2 SMNVEV (reference sequence). The CDR3 spans 15 residues.

The rearrangement uses TRBV7-9 and TRBJ2-7; 7 bases are shared with TRBD1. The CDR3 is made up of 16 amino acids. Germline CDR1 and CDR2: SEHNR and FQNEAQ (reference sequence). V shed 5 bases, J shed 3 bases, and the junction held 13 bases outside the gene matches. The CDR3 loop reads CASSTPDDRVRYEQYF. CDR3 sequence (DNA): TGTGCCAGCAGCACACCCGACGACAGGGTACGCTACGAGCAGTACTTC.

As DNA, the CDR3 is TGCGCCAGCAGCCAAGAACCGGGGTCAGATACGCAGTATTTT. This codes for CASSQEPGSDTQYF. V usage is TRBV4-1 and J usage is TRBJ2-3, with D possibly matching TRBD2 (5 bases). V gave up 0 bases and J gave up 4 bases, with 8 bases separating them. CDR3 length: 14 amino acids. Germline CDR1 MGHRA, CDR2 YSYEKL.

The chain is built from TRBV5-4 and TRBJ2-1; no definite D call. CDR3 length equals 13 residues. Germline V gene data show CDR1 as SGHNT and CDR2 as YYREEE (reference sequence). Trimming pared 1 base from V and 7 bases from J, leaving 9 bases between. The CDR3 nucleotides read TGTGCCAGCAGCTTGCCGGAAGATAATGAGCAGTTCTTC. It is translated as CASSLPEDNEQFF.

In this sample, this clone turned up a few times. The chain couples TRBV28 to TRBJ2-7; 7 bases align to TRBD1. This CDR3 spans 14 amino acids. Looked up from germline, CDR1 is MDHEN and CDR2 is SYDVKM. The trim removed 6 bases at V and 3 bases at J, leaving 8 bases unmatched. Here the CDR3 reads CASSPSDRDYEQYF. Written as DNA, the CDR3 is TGTGCCAGCAGCCCCTCCGACAGGGACTACGAGCAGTACTTC.

As DNA, the CDR3 is TGTGCCAGCAGCCCAAAGGGACAGGACTCCTACGAGCAGTACTTC. Translation gives CASSPKGQDSYEQYF. The V gene is TRBV9, the J gene TRBJ2-7, with 8 positions matching TRBD1. Germline trimming cut 4 bases from V and 0 bases from J; bases unmatched to any gene: 6. CDR1 is SGDLS, CDR2 YYNGEE, per germline. This CDR3 contains 15 residues.

The gene calls are TRBV7-6 and TRBJ2-1, with 7 nucleotides matching TRBD2. With V trimmed by 5 bases and J by 2 bases, 6 bases remained unmatched. The CDR3 loop spans 15 amino acids. Per germline, CDR1 SGHVS and CDR2 FNYEAQ. The chain's CDR3 is CASSPSGNTYNEQFF. CDR3 sequence (DNA): TGTGCCAGCAGCCCGAGCGGGAATACCTACAATGAGCAGTTCTTC.

The gene calls are TRBV5-1 and TRBJ1-2; unclear D gene. The germline V gene has CDR1 SGHRS and CDR2 YFSETQ. V was trimmed by 0 bases and J by 8 bases, leaving 17 bases between them. The CDR3 sequence is 15 residues long. The CDR3 DNA sequence: TGCGCCAGCAGCTTGGAGCACGCCGTCGGGTTGGGCTACACCTTC. Encoded protein: CASSLEHAVGLGYTF.

J is TRBJ1-1 and V is TRBV9; D gene ambiguous. V lost 4 bases, J lost 0 bases, and 13 bases lay in between. Germline V gene sequence: CDR1 SGDLS, CDR2 YYNGEE. The CDR3 loop spans 15 amino acids. CDR3 protein: CASSPSGNMNTEAFF. The CDR3 nucleotides are TGTGCCAGCAGCCCTTCGGGGAACATGAACACTGAAGCTTTCTTT.

The chain couples TRBV29-1 to TRBJ1-2, with 10 bases that match TRBD1. The CDR3 has 14 residues. Germline CDR1 is SQVTM and CDR2 is ANQGSEA. J gave up 6 bases and V 4 bases, and 8 bases lay outside the gene matches. CDR3 DNA: TGCAGCGTTGTAAAAACCGGGACAGGGGATGGCTACACCTTC. This sequence encodes CSVVKTGTGDGYTF. Combining the CDR3 with reference TRBV29-1 and TRBJ1-2 gives the whole variable domain SAVISQKPSRDICQRGTSLTIQCQVDSQVTMMFWYRQQPGQSLTLIATANQGSEATYESGFVIDKFPISRPNLTFSTLTVSNMSPEDSSIYLCSVVKTGTGDGYTFGSGTRLTVV.

This rearrangement joins TRBV9 to TRBJ2-6; 10 bases line up with TRBD2. V dropped 4 bases and J dropped 4; count of bases not matched to a gene: 11. Germline CDR1 and CDR2: SGDLS and YYNGEE. CDR3 length: 18 amino acids. This CDR3 reads CASSPSSQLAGGANVLTF. The CDR3 bases are TGTGCCAGCAGCCCCTCCTCACAACTAGCGGGAGGGGCCAACGTCCTGACTTTC.

The rearrangement uses TRBV27 and TRBJ2-7; the match to TRBD2 covers 8 bases. The CDR3 contains 16 residues. Germline trimming cut 6 bases from V and 2 bases from J; bases unmatched to any gene: 12. Germline V gene data show CDR1 as MNHEY and CDR2 as SMNVEV (reference sequence). CDR3 nucleotide sequence: TGTGCCAGCAGGAGAGGTGGCCTAGCGGGTACCTACGAGCAGTACTTC. Translation gives CASRRGGLAGTYEQYF.

The V call is TRBV11-2, the J call TRBJ2-1, with TRBD2 identical over 7 bases. Germline V gene sequence: CDR1 SGHAT, CDR2 FQNNGV. The CDR3 loop spans 17 amino acids. Trimming cost V 5 bases and J 7 bases; bases outside gene matches: 17. The CDR3 bases are TGTGCCAGCAGCGGCGATGCGGGACTAAAGGAACTTAATGAGCAGTTCTTC. Its translation: CASSGDAGLKELNEQFF.

This chain joins TRBV4-2 and TRBJ1-2; 9 bases agree with TRBD1. The CDR3 has 16 amino acids. Germline loops: CDR1 LGHNA, CDR2 YNFKEQ. Losses at the gene ends were 0 bases for V and 3 bases for J; bases not matched to a gene: 5. CDR3 sequence reads: CASSQDGTGLDYGYTF. The CDR3 DNA reads as TGTGCCAGCAGCCAAGACGGGACAGGGTTGGACTATGGCTACACCTTC.

The rearrangement uses TRBV6-1 and TRBJ2-5; D gene uncertain. Germline CDR1 is MNHNS and CDR2 is SASEGT. The CDR3 loop spans 14 amino acids. Trimming took off 2 bases at V and 3 bases at J, with 10 bases between the two ends. The CDR3 DNA follows: TGTGCCAGCAGTGAAAATTTTAGGGAAGAGACCCAGTACTTC. It codes for CASSENFREETQYF.

The CDR3 reads CASSLSSARSETQYF. CDR3 nucleotide sequence: TGTGCCAGCAGCTTAAGCTCCGCGAGGTCAGAGACCCAGTACTTC. This rearrangement joins TRBV7-8 to TRBJ2-5; D not certain. V lost 2 bases to trimming and J lost 4 bases, with 14 bases between them. The germline gives CDR1 SGHVS, CDR2 FQNEAQ. There are 15 residues in the CDR3.

The rearrangement links TRBV29-1 to TRBJ2-1; 9 nucleotides agree with TRBD1. J was trimmed by 4 bases and V by 7 bases; bases with no gene match: 8. The CDR3 sequence is 14 residues long. CDR1 is SQVTM and CDR2 is ANQGSEA in the germline V gene. CDR3: CSAPRDRDYNEQFF. The CDR3 coding sequence is TGCAGCGCTCCCCGGGACAGGGATTACAATGAGCAGTTCTTC.

The chain has TRBV13 and TRBJ2-2, with unresolved D. CDR1 is PRHDT, CDR2 FYEKMQ, per germline (reference sequence). Trimming stripped 0 bases from V and 3 bases from J, with 5 bases between. CDR3 length equals 14 residues. The CDR3 spells CASSLGQYTGELFF. CDR3 DNA sequence: TGTGCCAGCAGCTTAGGACAGTACACCGGGGAGCTGTTTTTT.